This T cell receptor beta chain originates from a study of post-analysis software for immune sequencing data (dated by TCRdb to the mid-2010s). The study in broad terms: The recorded disease courses included relapsing-remitting, secondary progressive and progressive-relapsing multiple sclerosis, and some patients had no subtype annotation. The patient repertoires were compared against approximately ten previously published healthy control repertoires obtained from donors aged 6 to 25 years. A subset of samples was prepared in parallel using single-end sample barcoding, then pooled and co-amplified after Illumina adapter ligation.

This clonotype was found a few times. The target of this receptor is not known. Within one base of it there is no much larger clone, and no base qualities were kept. What the work shows at the level of the full study, not this receptor alone: Direct clustering with F measure showed strong co-clustering of samples prepared in the same batch, prompting a batch-effect correction. Patients showed significantly higher frequencies than controls for five TRBV segments, among them TRBV5-6, TRBV5-1 and TRBV20-1. Multiple sclerosis patients had significantly lower normalized Chao1 diversity than controls, a result that suggests substantial peripheral T-cell clonal expansion. The control group was slightly older than the multiple sclerosis patient group.

Ends trimmed: V by 4 bases, J by 3 bases; bases unmatched to a gene: 6. The CDR3 sequence holds 13 residues, the cysteine and phenylalanine included. The CDR3 DNA has 39 bases and is translated from base 1. Looking up the germline V gene yields CDR1 SQVTM and CDR2 ANQGSEA. To demonstrate the VDJtools post-analysis software, TCR beta repertoires were profiled from the peripheral blood of more than ten young patients with multiple sclerosis. The patients with multiple sclerosis were children and adolescents between roughly 6 and 15 years of age. Preparation of the library involved PCR. Sequenced on an Illumina HiSeq 2500. To reduce PCR and sequencing biases, unique molecular identifiers were incorporated into the TCR beta cDNA libraries. Approximately 500,000 cDNA molecules were obtained for every 1 to 10 million input T cells, so each molecule roughly corresponded to one T cell. The patient libraries were prepared and sequenced using the same protocol as the earlier healthy control dataset. Samples belonging to the same batch were prepared together, multiplexed and sequenced on a shared HiSeq lane. As for the authors' bioinformatics: MIGEC was used to process the raw barcoded reads, and molecular identifier groups with only a single read were discarded before consensus assembly and CDR3 extraction. Clonotype tables were post-analysed with VDJtools, and diversity was normalized by down-sampling all datasets to the smallest sample size. In repertoire overlap clustering, CDR3 amino acid sequences, but not nucleotide sequences, were matched to correct batch-related cross-sample contamination. The public reads were reprocessed in TCRdb via fastp at Q25 and MiXCR, keeping in-frame beta chains. Each entry is one CDR3 protein sequence, shown with its most common DNA and genes. What appears here as the V and J calls and clone size reflects TCRdb's work, not the paper's. Recorded for this sample are hundreds of thousands of distinct CDR3 sequences; 25% to 30% of them occurred a single time. The ten largest account for around 0.55% of the sample.

This sequence was found in a girl aged 10-17 years with multiple sclerosis. The sample taken for sequencing was blood. Recombination joined TRBV29-1 with TRBJ2-7; 7 nucleotides in the junction match TRBD2. The nucleotides are TGCAGCGTTGTAGCTAGCGGAGACTACGAGCAGTACTTC. It codes for CSVVASGDYEQYF.